The sample holds a few counts of the clone carrying this TCR beta chain. Its antigen is as yet unknown. CDR1 DFQATT and CDR2 SNEGSKA come from the germline V gene (reference sequence). The CDR3 has 12 amino acids. The authors prepared the TCRbeta library with unique molecular identifiers. TCRdb called the PCR reads again in MiXCR, with one record for every CDR3 protein. The repertoire includes around 200,000 distinct CDR3 sequences, 17% of them detected once, and about 45% sits in the top ten. The sample originates from a study of T-cell reconstitution after alpha-beta-depleted transplantation in children. Study-level findings and limits: Surviving recipient T cells and intrathymic progenitors accounted for some patients' high TCRbeta diversity at day 60. Several hundred rapidly expanded clones from non-depleted graft cells reportedly supplied alpha-beta T cells about two months post-transplant. At the one-year point after transplant, T-cell counts and TCRbeta diversity were found to come mostly from T cells that had been newly produced.

The V gene is TRBV20-1, the J gene TRBJ1-6, with a possible D match to TRBD1 (5 bases). This clonotype was sampled from a male patient between 2 and 15 years old who had a stem cell transplant for acute lymphoblastic leukemia, so the T cells may come from the graft donor. The source material was PBMCs, mostly from graft donor cells, sampled 360 days after TCRalphabeta/CD19-depleted stem cell transplant. This CDR3 is CRAGTSESPLHF. Here the CDR3 DNA reads TGCAGAGCCGGGACTTCAGAGTCACCCCTCCACTTT.